Given below is one TCR beta chain in context. This clone has a handful of counts. Which antigen it targets is not known. Base qualities are not provided; no much larger clone lies one nucleotide away. Using the deep immunoSEQ assay, multiplex PCR amplified TCR CDR3 regions from genomic DNA. Genomic DNA extracted from each cell subset was distributed evenly over all wells of several immunoSEQ 96-well plates, and each plate served as one replicate. For sorted subsets, approximately 0.2 ug of genomic DNA, equivalent to some 33,000 T cell genomes, went into each replicate PCR. Purified libraries were quantified with a Qubit 3.0 fluorometer, sized on a Bioanalyzer 2100, and re-quantified with the KAPA Library Quantification kit. Every immunoSEQ 96-well plate was sequenced on a separate single-read 150-cycle Illumina NextSeq 550 flow cell. As for how the authors treated the data: Because only junctional sequences without quality scores were contained in the immunoSEQ output, filtering matching that applied to full-length reads could not be performed. To assign V/J genes and CDR3, sequences were annotated using PyIR, a Python wrapper for IgBLAST v1.9, with IMGT germline references. Reads with weak V/J assignments (E-value above 1e-6), missing CDR3, stop codons, out-of-frame junctions, or ambiguous translated residues were removed. V3J clonotypes were defined as sequences sharing the same inferred V gene, J gene, and CDR3 amino acid sequence. Percentage overlap between repertoires was calculated by dividing the number of shared unique clonotypes by the size of the smaller repertoire. Richness of each repertoire was evaluated using RTK rarefaction, the Chao1 estimator, and Recon v2.1 estimates of unobserved clonotypes. Generation probabilities for all TCRbeta clonotypes obtained by the gDNA method from a handful of donors were computed using OLGA. This immuneACCESS table, as held by TCRdb, lists in-frame sequences with V and J called but not all clones. Of the missing ones, under half trace to an unresolved V gene in checked studies; the others have no known cause. V and J calls and clone size are as listed in that table; D and trimming were resolved from the DNA. Across this sample there are roughly 700,000 clones, with around 74% seen only once. The biggest ten clones account for 1.5% to 2% of the sample.

The trim is 3 bases for V and 10 bases for J, with a gap of 19 bases between the germline ends. For CDR1 and CDR2, the germline V gene (reference sequence) lists GTSNPN and SVGIG. From the cysteine through the phenylalanine, the CDR3 covers 15 amino acids. The CDR3 DNA has 45 bases and is translated from base 1. The donors were healthy, HIV-negative adults who had no recently reported acute infections or vaccinations. Only Caucasian adults living in Nashville, Tennessee, USA were represented among the donors. CD4+ T cells were enriched through magnetic negative selection, after which naive cells were positively selected on CD45RA and the remaining negative fraction served as the memory subset. Blood was collected by leukapheresis, and PBMCs were isolated by Ficoll-Histopaque density gradient centrifugation and then cryopreserved in liquid nitrogen vapor phase. Analytical flow cytometry was used to check the purity and quantity of every magnetically sorted T cell population. Each sorted fraction had its genomic DNA isolated and then quantified by UV absorbance on a Nanodrop 2000c.

These data originate in a study of shared clonotypes between healthy human individuals (dated by TCRdb to 2019 to 2021). Concerning the study at large: The cohort comprised a couple of women and a few men aged 18 to 49 years. For each donor, CD4 naive and CD4 memory were each run on three plates, CD8 naive on two plates, and CD8 memory on one plate. To estimate repertoire size and how much clonotype sharing occurs between individuals, the study deeply sequenced the blood TCR repertoires of 5 or 6 healthy adults. To increase sequencing depth and limit assay-specific biases, different laboratories used diverse techniques to prepare libraries and sequence TCR repertoires. Per donor, leukapheresis produced somewhere between about 0.94 and 9 billion PBMCs. Results the study describes overall, beyond this receptor: Clonotypes shared by all four sorted-subset donors showed higher generation probabilities than non-shared clonotypes. Naive subsets generally had larger estimated clonotype richness than memory subsets. Sampling was restricted to blood, and TCR repertoires in tissue are likely to differ from TCR repertoires in blood. Pairwise subsampling indicated that sequencing depth was expected to affect the degree of clonotype sharing among donors. Even with the large sequencing depth, rarefaction of the sorted-subset datasets indicated that sequencing was incomplete. Sharing across several donors was observed for approximately 5% of naive CD4, less than 4% of naive CD8, about 2.3% of memory CD4, and around 0.4% of memory CD8 clonotypes. Because the study included only a small number of donors, the genetic and exposure-history diversity represented was limited.

The receptor was isolated from a woman aged 25 to 39 in good health. The receptor chain draws on TRBV30 and TRBJ1-6; the best D guess is TRBD1, with 6 bases matching. The sequencing input was memory CD4+ T cells sorted from blood. The sample's cell subset or site label, decoded: CD45RA-negative fraction. The CDR3 protein is CAWSLQGRGYSPLHF. The nucleotide sequence reads as follows: TGTGCCTGGAGCCTCCAGGGGCGGGGGTACTCACCCCTCCACTTT.